This entry concerns a single TCR beta chain. This clonotype has more than one count but fewer than ten. Its antigen specificity is not known. No per-base quality is available; no much larger clone lies one base away. The data derive from a study of post-analysis software for immune sequencing data (dated by TCRdb to 2015 to 2017). Turning to the overall study: Relapsing-remitting, secondary progressive and progressive-relapsing multiple sclerosis were recorded as disease courses, and subtype annotation was lacking for some patients. Patient repertoires were compared against over ten previously published healthy control repertoires from donors aged roughly 6 to 26 years. A subset of samples was prepared in parallel using single-end sample barcoding, then pooled and co-amplified after Illumina adapter ligation. Study-wide conclusions, independent of this receptor: Compared with controls, multiple sclerosis patients had significantly lower normalized Chao1 diversity, a finding suggesting substantial peripheral T-cell clonal expansion. Strong co-clustering of samples prepared in the same batch was shown by direct clustering with F measure, prompting a batch-effect correction. Patients showed significantly higher frequencies than controls for five TRBV segments, among them TRBV5-6, TRBV5-1 and TRBV20-1. The multiple sclerosis patient group was slightly younger than the control group.

The method was PCR. The sample was run on an Illumina HiSeq 2500. To reduce PCR and sequencing biases, unique molecular identifiers were incorporated into the TCR beta cDNA libraries. Some 500,000 cDNA molecules were obtained for every 1 to 10 million input T cells, so each molecule roughly corresponded to one T cell. The patient libraries were prepared and sequenced with the same protocol used for the earlier healthy control dataset. Samples belonging to the same batch were prepared together, multiplexed and sequenced on a shared HiSeq lane. As for the authors' bioinformatics: Raw barcoded reads were processed with MIGEC, and single-read molecular identifier groups were discarded before consensus assembly and CDR3 extraction. VDJtools was used for post-analysis of the clonotype tables, and diversity was normalized by down-sampling every dataset to the size of the smallest sample. Repertoire overlap clustering matched CDR3 amino acid but not nucleotide sequences to correct batch-related cross-sample contamination. TCRdb trimmed the raw reads at Q25, called clones with MiXCR and kept productive beta chains. Each CDR3 protein appears once, grouped with its most common genes and DNA. TCRdb's processing, not the study's, gives the V and J calls here. Here the sample has 350,000 to 450,000 distinct CDR3 sequences; roughly 30% occur a single time. Roughly 13% of the sample lies in the top ten.

CDR1 and CDR2, per the germline V gene (reference sequence), are LNHNV and YYDKDF. The CDR3 holds 12 amino acids from the cysteine to the phenylalanine. The DNA shown is the 36-base CDR3, in frame from base 1. Deletion took 11 bases off V and 2 bases off J, with a span of 12 bases between the germline ends. To demonstrate the VDJtools post-analysis software, the study profiled TCR beta repertoires from the peripheral blood of about a dozen young patients with multiple sclerosis. The patients with multiple sclerosis were children and adolescents between about 6 and 15 years of age. The V and J segments used are TRBV15 and TRBJ2-5, with no confident D gene call. Sequenced: blood. This TCR came from a girl aged 5-17 years with multiple sclerosis. The DNA reads TGTGCCTCCGGAGACATTCAAGAGACCCAGTACTTC. Translated, it gives CASGDIQETQYF. Extended through the reference TRBV15 and TRBJ2-5 proteins, this CDR3 yields the full variable domain: DAMVIQNPRYQVTQFGKPVTLSCSQTLNHNVMYWYQQKSSQAPKLLFHYYDKDFNNEADTPDNFQSRRPNTSFCFLDIRSPGLGDTAMYLCASGDIQETQYFGPGTRLLVL.